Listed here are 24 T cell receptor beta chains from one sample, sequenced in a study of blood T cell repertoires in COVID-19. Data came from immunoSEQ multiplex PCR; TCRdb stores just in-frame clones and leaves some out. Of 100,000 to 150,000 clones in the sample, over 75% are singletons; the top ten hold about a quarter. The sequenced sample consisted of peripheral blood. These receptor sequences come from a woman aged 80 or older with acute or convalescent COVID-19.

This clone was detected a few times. For the CDR3, the DNA is TGTGCCAGCAGCTCCCGACAGGGGGCAAAGAACACCGGGGAGCTGTTTTTT. Protein sequence: CASSSRQGAKNTGELFF. The chain uses TRBV7-6 and TRBJ2-2, with 10 bases matching TRBD1. J was trimmed by 1 base and V by 4 bases; bases with no gene match: 6. In germline, CDR1 is SGHVS, CDR2 FNYEAQ. The CDR3 has 17 amino acids.

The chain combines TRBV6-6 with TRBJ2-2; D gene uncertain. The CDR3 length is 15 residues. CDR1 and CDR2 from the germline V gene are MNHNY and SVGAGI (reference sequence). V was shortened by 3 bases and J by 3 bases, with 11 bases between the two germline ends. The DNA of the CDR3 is TGTGCCAGCAGTTATAATCTACGTTACACCGGGGAGCTGTTTTTT. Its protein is CASSYNLRYTGELFF.

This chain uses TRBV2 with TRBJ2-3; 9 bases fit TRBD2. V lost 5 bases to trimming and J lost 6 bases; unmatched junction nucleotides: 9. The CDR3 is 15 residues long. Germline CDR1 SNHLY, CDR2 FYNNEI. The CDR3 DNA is TGTGCCAGCAGTATTGCTAGCGGGGCCCCCGATACGCAGTATTTT. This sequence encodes CASSIASGAPDTQYF.

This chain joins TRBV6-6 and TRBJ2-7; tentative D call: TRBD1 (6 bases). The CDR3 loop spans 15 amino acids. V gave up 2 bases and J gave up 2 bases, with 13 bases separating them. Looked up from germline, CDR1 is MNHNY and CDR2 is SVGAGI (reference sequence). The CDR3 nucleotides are TGTGCCAGCAGTTACCCCCTGGACAGCACCTACGAGCAGTACGTC. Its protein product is CASSYPLDSTYEQYV.

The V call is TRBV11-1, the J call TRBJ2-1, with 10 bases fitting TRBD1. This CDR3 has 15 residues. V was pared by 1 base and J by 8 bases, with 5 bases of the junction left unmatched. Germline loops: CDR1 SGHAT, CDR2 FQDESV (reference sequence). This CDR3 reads CASSLETGGRDEQFF. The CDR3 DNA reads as TGTGCCAGCAGCTTAGAGACAGGGGGCAGGGATGAGCAGTTCTTC.

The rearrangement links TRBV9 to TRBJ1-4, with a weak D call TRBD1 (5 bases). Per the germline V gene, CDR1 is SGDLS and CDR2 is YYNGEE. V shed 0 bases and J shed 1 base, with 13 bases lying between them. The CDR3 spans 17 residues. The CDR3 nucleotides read TGTGCCAGCAGCGTAGAAGACGGCGGGGGAACTAATGAAAAACTGTTTTTT. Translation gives CASSVEDGGGTNEKLFF.

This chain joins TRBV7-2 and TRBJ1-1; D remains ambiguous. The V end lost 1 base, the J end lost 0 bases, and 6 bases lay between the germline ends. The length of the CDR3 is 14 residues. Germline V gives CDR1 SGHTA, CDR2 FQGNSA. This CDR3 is CASSLDTMNTEAFF. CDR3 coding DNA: TGTGCCAGCAGCTTAGACACTATGAACACTGAAGCTTTCTTT.

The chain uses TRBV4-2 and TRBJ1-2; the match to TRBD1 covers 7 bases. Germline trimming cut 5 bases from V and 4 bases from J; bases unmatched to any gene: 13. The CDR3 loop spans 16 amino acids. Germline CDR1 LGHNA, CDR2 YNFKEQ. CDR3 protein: CASSYRLRQGGYGYTF. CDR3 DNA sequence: TGTGCCAGCAGCTACAGACTTCGACAGGGCGGCTATGGCTACACCTTC.

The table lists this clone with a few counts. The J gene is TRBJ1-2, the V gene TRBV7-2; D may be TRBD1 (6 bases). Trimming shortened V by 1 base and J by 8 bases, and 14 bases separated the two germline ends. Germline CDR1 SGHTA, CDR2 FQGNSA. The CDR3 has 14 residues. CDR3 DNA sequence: TGTGCCAGCAGCTTAGTACAGGGATTAGGAGGCTACACCTTC. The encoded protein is CASSLVQGLGGYTF.

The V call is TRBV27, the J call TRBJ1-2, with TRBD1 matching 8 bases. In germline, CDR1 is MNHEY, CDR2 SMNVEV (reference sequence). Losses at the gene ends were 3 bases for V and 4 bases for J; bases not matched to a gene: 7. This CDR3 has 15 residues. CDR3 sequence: CASSFGQGASYGYTF. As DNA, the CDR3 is TGTGCCAGCAGTTTCGGGCAGGGGGCATCCTATGGCTACACCTTC.

This chain's CDR3 is CASSSQTGSVGNEQFF. CDR3 nucleotide sequence: TGTGCCAGCAGCTCTCAGACAGGGTCGGTGGGCAATGAGCAGTTCTTC. V and J are TRBV7-3 and TRBJ2-1; TRBD1 matches at 7 bases. This CDR3 contains 16 residues. V dropped 4 bases and J dropped 6; count of bases not matched to a gene: 12. Germline lookup yields CDR1 SGHTA and CDR2 FQGTGA.

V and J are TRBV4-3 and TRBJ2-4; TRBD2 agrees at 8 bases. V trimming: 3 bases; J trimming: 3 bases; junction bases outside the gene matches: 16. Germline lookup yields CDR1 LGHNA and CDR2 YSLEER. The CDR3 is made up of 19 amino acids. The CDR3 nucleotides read TGCGCCAGCAGCCACGGGCTAGCGGGTTTTCGATCGGGCAAAAACATTCAGTACTTC. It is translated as CASSHGLAGFRSGKNIQYF.

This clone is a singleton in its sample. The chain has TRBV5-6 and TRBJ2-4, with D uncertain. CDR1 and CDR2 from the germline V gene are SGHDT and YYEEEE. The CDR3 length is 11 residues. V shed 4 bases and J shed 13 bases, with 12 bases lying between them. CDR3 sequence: CASSDQTRQYF. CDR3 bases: TGTGCCAGCAGCGACCAGACCAGGCAGTACTTC. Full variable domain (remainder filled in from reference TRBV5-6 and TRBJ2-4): DAGVTQSPTHLIKTRGQQVTLRCSPKSGHDTVSWYQQALGQGPQFIFQYYEEEERQRGNFPDRFSGHQFPNYSSELNVNALLLGDSALYLCASSDQTRQYFGAGTRLSVL.

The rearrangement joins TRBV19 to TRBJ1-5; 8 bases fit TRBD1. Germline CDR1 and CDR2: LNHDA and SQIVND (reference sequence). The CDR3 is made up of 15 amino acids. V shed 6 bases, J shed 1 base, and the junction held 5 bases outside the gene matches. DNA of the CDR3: TGTGCCAGTAGCTTAGGACAGGGAAGCAATCAGCCCCAGCATTTT. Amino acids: CASSLGQGSNQPQHF.

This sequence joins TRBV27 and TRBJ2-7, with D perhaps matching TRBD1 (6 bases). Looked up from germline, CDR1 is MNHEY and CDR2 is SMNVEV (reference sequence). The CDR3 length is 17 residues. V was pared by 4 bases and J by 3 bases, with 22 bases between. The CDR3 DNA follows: TGTGCCAGCAGTTCCCCGACAGGAGCCCTCTGGAACTACGAGCAGTACTTC. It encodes CASSSPTGALWNYEQYF.

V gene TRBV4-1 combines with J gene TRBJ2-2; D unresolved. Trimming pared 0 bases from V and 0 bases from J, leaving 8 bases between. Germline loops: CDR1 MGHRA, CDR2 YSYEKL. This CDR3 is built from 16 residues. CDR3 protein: CASSQEGVPNTGELFF. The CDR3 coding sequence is TGCGCCAGCAGCCAAGAAGGAGTACCGAACACCGGGGAGCTGTTTTTT.

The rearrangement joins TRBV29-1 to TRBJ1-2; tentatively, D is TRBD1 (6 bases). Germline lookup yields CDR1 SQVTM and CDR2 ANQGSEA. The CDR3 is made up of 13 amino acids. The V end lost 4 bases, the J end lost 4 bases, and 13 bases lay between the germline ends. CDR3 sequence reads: CSVGGQGFYGYTF. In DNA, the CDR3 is TGCAGCGTTGGGGGGCAGGGATTCTATGGCTACACCTTC.

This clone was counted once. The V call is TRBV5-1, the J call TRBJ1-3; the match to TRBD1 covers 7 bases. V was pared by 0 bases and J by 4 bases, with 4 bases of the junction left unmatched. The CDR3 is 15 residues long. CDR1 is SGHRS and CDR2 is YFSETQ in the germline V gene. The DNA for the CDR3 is TGCGCCAGCAGCTTGGAGGGGGCTGGAGGAAACACCATATATTTT. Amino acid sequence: CASSLEGAGGNTIYF.

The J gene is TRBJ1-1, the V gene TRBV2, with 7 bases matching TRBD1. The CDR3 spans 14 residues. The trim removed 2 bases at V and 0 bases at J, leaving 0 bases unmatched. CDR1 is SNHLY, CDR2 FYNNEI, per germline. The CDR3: CASSEQGVNTEAFF. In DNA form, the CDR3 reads TGTGCCAGCAGTGAACAGGGGGTGAACACTGAAGCTTTCTTT.

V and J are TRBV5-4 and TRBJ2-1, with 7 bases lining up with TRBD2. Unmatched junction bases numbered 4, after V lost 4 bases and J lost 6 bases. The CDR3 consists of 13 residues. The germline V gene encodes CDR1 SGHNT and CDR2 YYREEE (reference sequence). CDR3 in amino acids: CASSLRTSNEQFF. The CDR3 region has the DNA TGTGCCAGCAGCCTGAGGACTAGCAATGAGCAGTTCTTC.

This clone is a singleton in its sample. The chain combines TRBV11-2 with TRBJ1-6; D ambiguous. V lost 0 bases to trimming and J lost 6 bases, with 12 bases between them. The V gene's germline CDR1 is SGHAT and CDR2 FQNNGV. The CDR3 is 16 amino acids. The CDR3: CASSLEGHQVNSPLHF. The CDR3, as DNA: TGTGCCAGCAGCTTAGAGGGCCATCAAGTTAATTCACCCCTCCACTTT.

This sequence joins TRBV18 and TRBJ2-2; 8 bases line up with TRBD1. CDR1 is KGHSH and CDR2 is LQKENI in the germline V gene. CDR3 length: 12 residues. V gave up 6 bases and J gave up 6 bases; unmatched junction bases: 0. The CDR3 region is CASSRGPGELFF. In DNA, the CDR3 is TGTGCCAGCTCCAGGGGGCCCGGGGAGCTGTTTTTT.

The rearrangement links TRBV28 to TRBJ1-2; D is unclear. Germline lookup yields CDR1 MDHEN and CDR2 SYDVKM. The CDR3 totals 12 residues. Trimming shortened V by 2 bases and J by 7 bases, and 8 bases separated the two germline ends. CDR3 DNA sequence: TGTGCCAGCAGTTTACCCCCTTTTGGCTACACCTTC. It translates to CASSLPPFGYTF.

The CDR3 protein is CSVELTLNTEAFF. The CDR3 DNA follows: TGCAGCGTCGAACTGACATTGAACACTGAAGCTTTCTTT. V is TRBV29-1 and J is TRBJ1-1, with D uncertain. The CDR3 consists of 13 residues. Germline-derived CDR1 and CDR2 are SQVTM and ANQGSEA. Trimming shortened V by 6 bases and J by 0 bases, and 11 bases separated the two germline ends.